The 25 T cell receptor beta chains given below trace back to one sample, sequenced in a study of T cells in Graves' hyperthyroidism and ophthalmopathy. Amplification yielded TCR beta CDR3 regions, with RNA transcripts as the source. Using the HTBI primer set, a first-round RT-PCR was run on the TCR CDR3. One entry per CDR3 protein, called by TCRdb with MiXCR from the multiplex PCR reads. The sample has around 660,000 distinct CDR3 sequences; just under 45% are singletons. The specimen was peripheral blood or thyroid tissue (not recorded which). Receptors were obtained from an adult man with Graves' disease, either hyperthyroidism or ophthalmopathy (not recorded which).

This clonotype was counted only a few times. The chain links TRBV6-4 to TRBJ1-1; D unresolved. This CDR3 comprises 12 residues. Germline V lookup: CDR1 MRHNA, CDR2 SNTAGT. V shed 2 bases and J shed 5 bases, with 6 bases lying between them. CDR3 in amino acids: CASSDHGTEAFF. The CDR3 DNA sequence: TGTGCCAGCAGTGACCATGGGACTGAAGCTTTCTTT.

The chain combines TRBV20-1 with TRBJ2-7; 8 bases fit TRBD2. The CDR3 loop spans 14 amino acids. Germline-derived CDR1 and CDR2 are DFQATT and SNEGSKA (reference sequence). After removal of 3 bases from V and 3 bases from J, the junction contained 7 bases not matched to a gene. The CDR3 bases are TGCAGTGCTAGTGTGGTAGCGGGGTTCTACGAGCAGTACTTC. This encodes CSASVVAGFYEQYF.

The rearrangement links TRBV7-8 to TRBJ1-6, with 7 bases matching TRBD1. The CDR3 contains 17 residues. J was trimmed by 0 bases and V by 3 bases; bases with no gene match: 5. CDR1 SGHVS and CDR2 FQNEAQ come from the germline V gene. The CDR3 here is CASSLGQSPSYNSPLHF. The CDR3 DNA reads TGTGCCAGCAGCTTGGGACAGTCACCCTCCTATAATTCACCCCTCCACTTT.

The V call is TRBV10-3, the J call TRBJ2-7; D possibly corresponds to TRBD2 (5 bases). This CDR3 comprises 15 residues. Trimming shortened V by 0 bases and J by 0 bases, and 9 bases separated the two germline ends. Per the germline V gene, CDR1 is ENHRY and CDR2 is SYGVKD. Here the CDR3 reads CAISESAGSSYEQYF. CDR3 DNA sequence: TGTGCCATCAGTGAGTCGGCGGGCAGCTCCTACGAGCAGTACTTC.

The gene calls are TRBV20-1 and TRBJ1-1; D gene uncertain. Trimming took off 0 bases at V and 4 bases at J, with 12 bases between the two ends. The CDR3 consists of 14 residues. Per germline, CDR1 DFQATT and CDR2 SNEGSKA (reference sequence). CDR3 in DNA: TGCAGTGCTAGAGATCTGACATCGGCCACTGAAGCTTTCTTT. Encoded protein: CSARDLTSATEAFF.

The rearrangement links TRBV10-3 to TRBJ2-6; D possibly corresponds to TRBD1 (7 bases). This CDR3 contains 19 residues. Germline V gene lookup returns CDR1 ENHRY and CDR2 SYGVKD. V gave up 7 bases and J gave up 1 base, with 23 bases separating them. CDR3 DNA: TGTGCCATCAAAGGGGTCCAGGGGGAGGCCCTTTCTGGGGCCAACGTCCTGACTTTC. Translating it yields CAIKGVQGEALSGANVLTF.

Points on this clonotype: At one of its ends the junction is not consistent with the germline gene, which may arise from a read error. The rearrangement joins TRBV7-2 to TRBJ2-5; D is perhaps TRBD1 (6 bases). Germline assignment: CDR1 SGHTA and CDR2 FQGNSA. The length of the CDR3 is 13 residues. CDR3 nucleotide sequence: TGTGCCAGCAGCTTTACAGGGCAAGAGGCCCAGTACTTC. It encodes CASSFTGQEAQYF.

The CDR3 DNA sequence: TGTGCCAGCAGCCGAGGGTCGGGGGAGACCCAGTACTTC. It yields the protein CASSRGSGETQYF. J is TRBJ2-5 and V is TRBV7-2; D possibly corresponds to TRBD2 (5 bases). Trimming left V 5 bases short and J 5 bases short, with 12 bases between. CDR1 SGHTA and CDR2 FQGNSA come from the germline V gene. The CDR3 extends over 13 amino acids.

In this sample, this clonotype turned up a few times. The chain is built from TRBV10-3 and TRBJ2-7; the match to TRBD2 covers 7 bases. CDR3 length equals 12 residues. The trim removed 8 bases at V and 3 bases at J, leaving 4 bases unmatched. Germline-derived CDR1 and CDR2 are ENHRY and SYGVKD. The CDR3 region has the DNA TGTGCCATCGGGCGGGAGATCTACGAGCAGTACTTC. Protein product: CAIGREIYEQYF.

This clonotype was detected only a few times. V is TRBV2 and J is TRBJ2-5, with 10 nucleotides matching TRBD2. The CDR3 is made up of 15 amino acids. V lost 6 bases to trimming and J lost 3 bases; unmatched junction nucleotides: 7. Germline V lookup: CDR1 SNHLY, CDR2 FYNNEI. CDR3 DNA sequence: TGTGCCAGCAGGGATCGGACTAGCGGAAAAGAGACCCAGTACTTC. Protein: CASRDRTSGKETQYF.

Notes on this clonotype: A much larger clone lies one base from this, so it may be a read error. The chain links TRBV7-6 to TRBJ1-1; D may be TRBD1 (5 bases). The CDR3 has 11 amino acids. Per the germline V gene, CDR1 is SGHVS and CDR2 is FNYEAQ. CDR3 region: CASKLGTEAIF. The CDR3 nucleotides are TGTGCCAGCAAGCTAGGGACTGAAGCTATCTTT.

DNA for the CDR3: TGCGCCAGCAGCTCGACAGGGGAAGGAGGGGAAAAACTGTTTTTT. Residues: CASSSTGEGGEKLFF. The chain links TRBV5-1 to TRBJ1-4; 8 bases match TRBD1. The CDR3 is 15 amino acids. Trimming at V came to 3 bases and at J to 8 bases, leaving 9 bases not matched to a gene. Per germline, CDR1 SGHRS and CDR2 YFSETQ.

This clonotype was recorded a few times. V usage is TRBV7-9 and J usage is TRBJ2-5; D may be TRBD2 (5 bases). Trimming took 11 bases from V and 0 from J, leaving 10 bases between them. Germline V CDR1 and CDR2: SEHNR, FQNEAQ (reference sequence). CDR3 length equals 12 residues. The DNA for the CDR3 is TGTGCCTGGGAGCCCCACCAAGAGACCCAGTACTTC. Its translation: CAWEPHQETQYF.

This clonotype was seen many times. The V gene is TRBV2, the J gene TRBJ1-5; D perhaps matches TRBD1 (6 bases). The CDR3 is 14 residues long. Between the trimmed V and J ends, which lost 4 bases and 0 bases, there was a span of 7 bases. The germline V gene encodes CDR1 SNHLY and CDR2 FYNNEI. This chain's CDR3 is CASSGQVSNQPQHF. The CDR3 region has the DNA TGTGCCAGCAGTGGACAGGTTAGCAATCAGCCCCAGCATTTT.

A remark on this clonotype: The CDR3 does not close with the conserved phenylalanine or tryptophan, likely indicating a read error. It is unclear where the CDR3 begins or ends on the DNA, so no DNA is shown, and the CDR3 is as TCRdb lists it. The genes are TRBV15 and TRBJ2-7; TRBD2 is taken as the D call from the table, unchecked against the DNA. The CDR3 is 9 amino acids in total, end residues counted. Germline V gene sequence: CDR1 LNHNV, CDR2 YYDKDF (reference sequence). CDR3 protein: CATSRVGTS.

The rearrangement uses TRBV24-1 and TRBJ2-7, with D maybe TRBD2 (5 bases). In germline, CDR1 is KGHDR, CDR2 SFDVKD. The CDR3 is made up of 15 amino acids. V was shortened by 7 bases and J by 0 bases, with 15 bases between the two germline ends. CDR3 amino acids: CATSDKAGSSYEQYF. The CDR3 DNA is TGTGCCACCAGCGACAAGGCGGGTAGCTCCTACGAGCAGTACTTC.

CDR3 nucleotide sequence: TGTGCCAGCAGCCCCATCTCAGACTATAATTCACCCCTCCACTTT. Encoded protein: CASSPISDYNSPLHF. The V and J genes are TRBV16 and TRBJ1-6; D uncertain. There are 15 residues in the CDR3. Germline values: CDR1 KGHSY, CDR2 FQNENV. V was shortened by 4 bases and J by 3 bases, with 10 bases between the two germline ends. Full variable domain (remainder filled in from reference TRBV16 and TRBJ1-6): GEEVAQTPKHLVRGEGQKAKLYCAPIKGHSYVFWYQQVLKNEFKFLISFQNENVFDETGMPKERFSAKCLPNSPCSLEIQATKLEDSAVYFCASSPISDYNSPLHFGNGTRLTVT.

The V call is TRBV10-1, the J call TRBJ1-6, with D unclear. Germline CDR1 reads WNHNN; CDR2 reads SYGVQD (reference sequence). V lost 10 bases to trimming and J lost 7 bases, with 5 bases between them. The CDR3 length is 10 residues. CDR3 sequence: CAKPNSPLHF. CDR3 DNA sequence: TGCGCCAAGCCCAATTCACCCCTCCACTTT.

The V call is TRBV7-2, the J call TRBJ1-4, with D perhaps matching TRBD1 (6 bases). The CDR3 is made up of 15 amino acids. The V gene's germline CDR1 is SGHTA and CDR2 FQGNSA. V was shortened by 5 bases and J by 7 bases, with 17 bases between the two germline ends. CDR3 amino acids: CASSPSGVGGEKLFF. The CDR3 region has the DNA TGTGCCAGCAGCCCGTCAGGGGTCGGAGGTGAAAAACTGTTTTTT.

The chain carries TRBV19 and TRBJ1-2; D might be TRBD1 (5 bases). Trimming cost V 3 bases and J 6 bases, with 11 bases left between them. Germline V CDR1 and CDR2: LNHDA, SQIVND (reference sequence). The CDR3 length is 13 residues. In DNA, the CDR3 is TGTGCCAGTAGTATCAGGGAAACGCATGGCTACACCTTC. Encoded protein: CASSIRETHGYTF.

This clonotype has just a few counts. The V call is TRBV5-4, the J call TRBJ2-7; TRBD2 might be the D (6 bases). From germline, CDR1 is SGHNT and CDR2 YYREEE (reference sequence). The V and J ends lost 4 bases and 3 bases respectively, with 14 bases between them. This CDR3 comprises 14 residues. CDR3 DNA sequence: TGTGCCAGCAGCCCTGCTAGCGTAGACTACGAGCAGTACTTC. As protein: CASSPASVDYEQYF.

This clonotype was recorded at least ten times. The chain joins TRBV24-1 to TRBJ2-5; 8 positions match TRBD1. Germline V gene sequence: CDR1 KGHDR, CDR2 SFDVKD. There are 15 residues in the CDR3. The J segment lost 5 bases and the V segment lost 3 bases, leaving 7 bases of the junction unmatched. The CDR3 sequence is CATSDPGQGIETQYF. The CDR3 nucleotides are TGTGCCACCAGTGATCCTGGACAGGGTATCGAGACCCAGTACTTC.

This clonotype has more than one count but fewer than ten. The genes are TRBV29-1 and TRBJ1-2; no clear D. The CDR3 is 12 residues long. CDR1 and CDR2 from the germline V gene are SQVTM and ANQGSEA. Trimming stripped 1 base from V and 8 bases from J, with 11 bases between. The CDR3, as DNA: TGCAGCGTTGAAGGCCGCTCCGGGGGCTACACCTTC. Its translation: CSVEGRSGGYTF. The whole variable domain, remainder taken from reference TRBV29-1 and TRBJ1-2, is SAVISQKPSRDICQRGTSLTIQCQVDSQVTMMFWYRQQPGQSLTLIATANQGSEATYESGFVIDKFPISRPNLTFSTLTVSNMSPEDSSIYLCSVEGRSGGYTFGSGTRLTVV.

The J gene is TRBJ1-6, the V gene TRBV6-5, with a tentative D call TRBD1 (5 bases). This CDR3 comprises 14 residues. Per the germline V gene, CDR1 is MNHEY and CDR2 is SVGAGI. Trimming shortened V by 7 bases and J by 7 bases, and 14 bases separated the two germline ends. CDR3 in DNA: TGTGCCAGCATCGACAGAGGCCACAATTCACCCCTCCACTTT. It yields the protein CASIDRGHNSPLHF.

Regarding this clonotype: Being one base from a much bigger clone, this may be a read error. The CDR3 reads CASGPGTANYGYTF. CDR3 DNA: TGTGCCAGCGGCCCCGGGACAGCTAACTATGGCTACACCTTC. The rearrangement uses TRBV7-9 and TRBJ1-2; 7 bases align to TRBD1. Trimming cost V 8 bases and J 0 bases; bases outside gene matches: 6. This CDR3 region has 14 residues. CDR1 SEHNR and CDR2 FQNEAQ come from the germline V gene (reference sequence). The complete variable domain, with remaining parts taken from reference TRBV7-9 and TRBJ1-2, reads DTGVSQNPRHKITKRGQNVTFRCDPISEHNRLYWYRQTLGQGPEFLTYFQNEAQLEKSRLLSDRFSAERPKGSFSTLEIQRTEQGDSAMYLCASGPGTANYGYTFGSGTRLTVV.